One and the same sample provided the 30 T cell receptor beta chains below, sequenced in a study of response to subunit inactivated influenza vaccine. TCRdb reanalysed the RT-PCR reads using MiXCR and keeps one entry per CDR3 protein. The sample records under 500,000 distinct CDR3 sequences, approximately 10% being singletons. The sample consisted of PBMCs from blood, taken roughly 46 days after vaccination. These receptors were taken from a middle-aged man who received an inactivated influenza vaccine.

This clonotype was observed a few times. The chain employs TRBV20-1 and TRBJ2-7; D is possibly TRBD1 (5 bases). The CDR3 length is 13 residues. CDR1 is DFQATT, CDR2 SNEGSKA, per germline (reference sequence). The germline V and J ends were trimmed by 2 bases and 4 bases, with 12 bases remaining between them. The CDR3 sequence is CSARTLGPYEQYF. CDR3 nucleotides: TGCAGTGCTAGAACGCTGGGGCCGTACGAGCAGTACTTC.

There are many counts of this clonotype. The chain links TRBV6-2 or TRBV6-3 to TRBJ2-1, with a weak D call TRBD2 (6 bases). Trimming stripped 2 bases from V and 3 bases from J, with 29 bases between. The V gene's germline CDR1 is MNHEY and CDR2 SVGEGT. CDR3 size: 21 residues. The CDR3 DNA reads TGTGCCAGCAGTTACAAGGGGCCTCTTAGTGGTAGCGGAGTAATCTACAATGAGCAGTTCTTC. Amino acids: CASSYKGPLSGSGVIYNEQFF.

This clonotype showed up just a few times. The chain is built from TRBV4-3 and TRBJ2-7; 9 nucleotides line up with TRBD2. The CDR3 has 16 residues. The germline V gene has CDR1 LGHNA and CDR2 YSLEER. Germline trimming cut 0 bases from V and 0 bases from J; bases unmatched to any gene: 3. The CDR3 sequence: CASSQERGGSSYEQYF. CDR3 DNA sequence: TGCGCCAGCAGCCAAGAGCGGGGGGGAAGCTCCTACGAGCAGTACTTC.

This clonotype has only one observation. The V gene is TRBV6-1, the J gene TRBJ2-2; D assignment may be TRBD1 or TRBD2 (5 bases each). V lost 0 bases to trimming and J lost 4 bases, with 15 bases between them. Germline assignment: CDR1 MNHNS and CDR2 SASEGT. The CDR3 length is 17 residues. CDR3 loop: CASSEALRRAGTGELFF. The CDR3 bases are TGTGCCAGCAGTGAAGCGCTTCGCAGGGCGGGCACCGGGGAGCTGTTTTTT.

This clonotype has a count of ten or more. The rearrangement joins TRBV12-3 or TRBV12-4 to TRBJ1-5, with D unresolved. V was shortened by 6 bases and J by 6 bases, with 15 bases between the two germline ends. The CDR3 totals 14 residues. The CDR3, as DNA: TGTGCCAGCAGGGTTGGACTTTCGGGTCAGCCCCAGCATTTT. Protein sequence: CASRVGLSGQPQHF.

The chain joins TRBV14 to TRBJ2-7, with D unclear. Germline V lookup: CDR1 SGHDN, CDR2 FVKESK. Trimming removed 2 bases from V and 3 bases from J, with 14 bases in between. The CDR3 is 15 residues long. CDR3 sequence (DNA): TGTGCCAGCAGCCAACGGACCTCCTACCTCTACGAGCAGTACTTC. Protein product: CASSQRTSYLYEQYF.

The J gene is TRBJ2-2, the V gene TRBV9; D remains ambiguous. Germline CDR1 is SGDLS and CDR2 is YYNGEE. Trimming removed 1 base from V and 1 base from J, with 14 bases in between. This CDR3 is built from 17 residues. The CDR3 spells CASSVPKSPQNTGELFF. The CDR3 DNA sequence: TGTGCCAGCAGCGTACCTAAAAGCCCTCAGAACACCGGGGAGCTGTTTTTT. Full variable domain (outside the CDR3, taken from reference TRBV9 and TRBJ2-2): DSGVTQTPKHLITATGQRVTLRCSPRSGDLSVYWYQQSLDQGLQFLIQYYNGEERAKGNILERFSAQQFPDLHSELNLSSLELGDSALYFCASSVPKSPQNTGELFFGEGSRLTVL.

There are many counts of this clonotype. J is TRBJ2-1 and V is TRBV10-3; 11 bases map to TRBD2. The CDR3 is 17 residues long. The germline V gene encodes CDR1 ENHRY and CDR2 SYGVKD. Trimming cost V 9 bases and J 3 bases; bases outside gene matches: 13. The CDR3 DNA reads as TGTGCCATTACCCCTCGGGTAGCGGGAGGGAGCTACAATGAGCAGTTCTTC. The encoded protein is CAITPRVAGGSYNEQFF.

This clonotype has more than one count but fewer than ten. The chain joins TRBV11-1 to TRBJ2-5, with 8 bases fitting TRBD2. J was trimmed by 1 base and V by 2 bases; bases with no gene match: 6. Germline-derived CDR1 and CDR2 are SGHAT and FQDESV (reference sequence). This CDR3 has 16 residues. The CDR3 sequence is CASSLSSAGGQETQYF. CDR3 DNA sequence: TGTGCCAGCAGCTTATCGTCGGCGGGGGGCCAAGAGACCCAGTACTTC.

This clonotype has just a few counts. The DNA for the CDR3 is TGTGCCAGCAGCCAAGAATTTCCCGGGGAGCTGTTTTTT. This translates into CASSQEFPGELFF. This chain uses TRBV7-2 with TRBJ2-2; no clear D gene. The V gene's germline CDR1 is SGHTA and CDR2 FQGNSA. CDR3 length: 13 residues. V was trimmed by 5 bases and J by 6 bases, leaving 10 bases between them.

DNA of the CDR3: TGCGCCAGCAGCGAAAGACAGGGGCGGGACACTGAAGCTTTCTTT. This codes for CASSERQGRDTEAFF. The rearrangement links TRBV4-1 to TRBJ1-1; 8 bases line up with TRBD1. V was clipped by 5 bases and J by 3 bases; unmatched bases: 8. There are 15 residues in the CDR3. Germline-derived CDR1 and CDR2 are MGHRA and YSYEKL.

The sample holds many counts of this clonotype. CDR3 sequence: CSVAAGQETQYF. The CDR3 bases are TGCAGCGTTGCAGCAGGGCAAGAGACCCAGTACTTC. This chain connects TRBV29-1 to TRBJ2-5; D possibly corresponds to TRBD1 (5 bases). The CDR3 length is 12 residues. V lost 4 bases and J 2 bases, leaving 8 bases between the germline ends. Germline V gene data show CDR1 as SQVTM and CDR2 as ANQGSEA.

The table lists this clonotype with a few counts. The chain joins TRBV7-8 to TRBJ2-3, with D possibly TRBD2 on 5 matching bases. This CDR3 has 13 residues. Germline-derived CDR1 and CDR2 are SGHVS and FQNEAQ. With 1 base removed from V and 10 bases from J, the gap between germline ends came to 12 bases. In nucleotides, the CDR3 is TGTGCCAGCAGCTTAGTGTCTGGGAGTGCGCAGTATTTT. Its translation is CASSLVSGSAQYF.

This chain joins TRBV10-3 and TRBJ2-2, with TRBD1 matching over 10 bases. V was pared by 6 bases and J by 4 bases, with 8 bases of the junction left unmatched. The CDR3 covers 16 residues. Germline V gene lookup returns CDR1 ENHRY and CDR2 SYGVKD. Here the CDR3 reads CAIRTGQGDVTGELFF. The CDR3 bases are TGTGCCATCAGGACCGGACAGGGGGATGTCACCGGGGAGCTGTTTTTT.

This clonotype was seen a few times. The gene calls are TRBV27 and TRBJ2-6, with 9 bases lining up with TRBD2. From germline, CDR1 is MNHEY and CDR2 SMNVEV (reference sequence). The CDR3 totals 17 residues. Trimming removed 3 bases from V and 1 base from J; junction bases left unmatched: 4. The CDR3 sequence is CASSFIAGVSGANVLTF. In DNA form, the CDR3 reads TGTGCCAGCAGTTTTATAGCGGGAGTTTCTGGGGCCAACGTCCTGACTTTC.

CDR3 loop: CASRTSGGAGETQYF. CDR3 DNA: TGTGCCAGTAGGACTAGCGGGGGGGCCGGAGAGACCCAGTACTTC. The chain links TRBV12-3 or TRBV12-4 to TRBJ2-5; the match to TRBD2 covers 15 bases. J lost 4 bases, V lost 9 bases, and 6 bases had no gene match. This CDR3 region has 15 residues.

The CDR3 nucleotides are TGCGCCAGCAGCCAAGAGGTCTCGGTATTTCGGTCTGATACGCAGTATTTT. Protein sequence: CASSQEVSVFRSDTQYF. V usage is TRBV4-3 and J usage is TRBJ2-3; D call uncertain. The CDR3 is 17 residues long. Germline V CDR1 and CDR2: LGHNA, YSLEER. Trimming removed 0 bases from V and 6 bases from J, with 19 bases in between.

The rearrangement links TRBV11-2 to TRBJ2-2; 10 nucleotides match TRBD2. Germline lookup yields CDR1 SGHAT and CDR2 FQNNGV. The CDR3 is 20 residues long. The ends lost 3 bases at V and 1 base at J; junction bases unmatched: 14. The CDR3 region has the DNA TGTGCCAGCAGCTTTGGGGGGGGAACCTGGACTAGCGGGAACACCGGGGAGCTGTTTTTT. Encoded protein: CASSFGGGTWTSGNTGELFF.

In its sample, this clonotype was seen a few times. The chain is built from TRBV28 and TRBJ1-2; D perhaps matches TRBD1 (5 bases). Trimming pared 4 bases from V and 14 bases from J, leaving 17 bases between. Germline CDR1 MDHEN, CDR2 SYDVKM. The CDR3 loop spans 12 amino acids. The CDR3 reads CASSSEMLRTTF. CDR3 DNA sequence: TGTGCCAGCAGTTCTGAGATGTTGCGGACAACCTTC.

The J gene is TRBJ2-7, the V gene TRBV7-9; TRBD2 is a possible D gene (6 bases). Trimming removed 1 base from V and 2 bases from J, with 12 bases in between. Per the germline V gene, CDR1 is SEHNR and CDR2 is FQNEAQ (reference sequence). The CDR3 consists of 15 residues. CDR3 bases: TGTGCCAGCAGCTTAGGGCCTAGCGTTACCTACGAGCAGTACTTC. It yields the protein CASSLGPSVTYEQYF.

The chain combines TRBV5-1 with TRBJ2-5; 14 bases map to TRBD2. The CDR3 has 15 amino acids. The V and J ends lost 3 bases and 5 bases, in that order; junction bases with no gene match: 3. In germline, CDR1 is SGHRS, CDR2 YFSETQ. The CDR3 bases are TGCGCCAGCAGCTCGGGGACTAGCGGGAGTGAGACCCAGTACTTC. Its translation: CASSSGTSGSETQYF.

This clonotype was counted a few times. The rearrangement uses TRBV3-1 and TRBJ2-1, with 9 bases aligning to TRBD2. The J segment lost 6 bases and the V segment lost 0 bases, leaving 6 bases of the junction unmatched. Looked up from germline, CDR1 is LGHDT and CDR2 is YNNKEL (reference sequence). The CDR3 is 16 amino acids. The CDR3, as DNA: TGTGCCAGCAGCCAAGATATGGCGGGAGGGGGCAATGAGCAGTTCTTC. Translation gives CASSQDMAGGGNEQFF.

The CDR3 DNA sequence: TGTGCCAGCAGCTTGCCCCAGGGCAGACAAGAGACCCAGTACTTC. Translating gives CASSLPQGRQETQYF. This chain links TRBV5-4 with TRBJ2-5; TRBD1 is a possible D gene (5 bases). V lost 1 base to trimming and J lost 2 bases, with 12 bases between them. CDR1 SGHNT and CDR2 YYREEE come from the germline V gene (reference sequence). This CDR3 has 15 residues.

This clonotype was recorded a few times. V usage is TRBV7-2 and J usage is TRBJ1-6; TRBD1 is a possible D gene (5 bases). This CDR3 region has 16 residues. Deletions cut 5 bases from V and 7 bases from J, with 18 bases between. CDR1 and CDR2 from the germline V gene are SGHTA and FQGNSA. The CDR3: CASSLRGRGDNSPLHF. CDR3 in DNA: TGTGCCAGCAGCCTACGAGGACGGGGGGACAATTCACCCCTCCACTTT.

This clonotype was recorded many times. The CDR3 DNA reads as TGCGCCAGCAGCTTGGTTGCGGGAGGTAACAATGAGCAGTTCTTC. Protein: CASSLVAGGNNEQFF. This chain joins TRBV5-1 and TRBJ2-1; 8 positions match TRBD2. The CDR3 length is 15 residues. Germline V gene data show CDR1 as SGHRS and CDR2 as YFSETQ. V was clipped by 0 bases and J by 5 bases; unmatched bases: 4.

In its sample, this clonotype was seen many times. The V call is TRBV5-5, the J call TRBJ2-3, with D uncertain. Trimming stripped 0 bases from V and 8 bases from J, with 7 bases between. The CDR3 is made up of 12 amino acids. Germline CDR1 SGHKS, CDR2 YYEKEE (reference sequence). The DNA for the CDR3 is TGTGCCAGCAGCTTGGACGGCCCTACGCAGTATTTT. It codes for CASSLDGPTQYF.

This clonotype was observed many times. The chain employs TRBV20-1 and TRBJ1-1, with D possibly being TRBD1 (5 bases). Germline V lookup: CDR1 DFQATT, CDR2 SNEGSKA (reference sequence). V lost 5 bases and J 10 bases, leaving 14 bases between the germline ends. The CDR3 has 11 amino acids. The DNA for the CDR3 is TGCAGTGCTTGGGACCGCTCTGGAGCTTTCTTT. Translation: CSAWDRSGAFF.

The CDR3 reads CASSSRGTGEQYF. The CDR3 nucleotides read TGTGCCAGCAGTTCCAGGGGGACGGGCGAGCAGTACTTC. The chain is built from TRBV6-2 or TRBV6-3 and TRBJ2-7, with 7 bases matching TRBD1. This CDR3 comprises 13 residues. Germline V gene data show CDR1 as MNHEY and CDR2 as SVGEGT. After removal of 4 bases from V and 6 bases from J, the junction contained 6 bases not matched to a gene.

This clonotype turned up a few times. The chain is built from TRBV7-9 and TRBJ2-3, with 11 bases that match TRBD2. The V gene end was trimmed by 2 bases and the J gene end by 4 bases; junction bases not matched to a gene: 5. The CDR3 contains 16 residues. Germline values: CDR1 SEHNR, CDR2 FQNEAQ (reference sequence). CDR3 residues: CASSLTRLAGPDTQYF. The CDR3 region has the DNA TGTGCCAGCAGCTTAACGCGACTAGCGGGGCCAGATACGCAGTATTTT.

This clonotype turned up a few times. V and J are TRBV6-2 or TRBV6-3 and TRBJ2-7; 8 nucleotides line up with TRBD2. Germline-derived CDR1 and CDR2 are MNHEY and SVGEGT. V shed 11 bases, J shed 1 base, and the junction held 16 bases outside the gene matches. CDR3 length equals 16 residues. The CDR3 DNA follows: TGTGCCGCGCGACCCGCGGGCGGGAGGACGTCCTACGAGCAGTACTTC. Its protein is CAARPAGGRTSYEQYF.